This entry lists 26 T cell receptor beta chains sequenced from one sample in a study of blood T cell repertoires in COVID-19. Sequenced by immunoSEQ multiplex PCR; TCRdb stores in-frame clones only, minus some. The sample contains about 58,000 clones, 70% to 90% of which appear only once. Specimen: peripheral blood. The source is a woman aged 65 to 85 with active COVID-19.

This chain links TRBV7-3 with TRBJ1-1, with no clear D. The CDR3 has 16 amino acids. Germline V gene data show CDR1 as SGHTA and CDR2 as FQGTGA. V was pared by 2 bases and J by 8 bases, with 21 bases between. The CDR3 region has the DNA TGTGCCAGCAGCTTATCTTACCACGCCAGCGGCCCAGAAGCTTTCTTT. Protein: CASSLSYHASGPEAFF.

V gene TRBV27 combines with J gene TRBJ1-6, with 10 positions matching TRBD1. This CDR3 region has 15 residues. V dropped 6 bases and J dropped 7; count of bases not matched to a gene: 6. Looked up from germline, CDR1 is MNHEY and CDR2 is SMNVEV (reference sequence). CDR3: CASSPRDRGNSPLHF. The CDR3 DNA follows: TGTGCCAGCAGCCCGAGGGACAGGGGAAATTCACCCCTCCACTTT.

The CDR3 DNA reads as TGCGCCAGCAGCTTGTTCGGGACTAGCAATGAGCAGTTCTTC. Translation gives CASSLFGTSNEQFF. This chain connects TRBV5-1 to TRBJ2-1; 8 nucleotides align to TRBD2. CDR1 and CDR2 from the germline V gene are SGHRS and YFSETQ. With 1 base clipped from V and 6 bases from J, the junction kept 3 bases outside the gene matches. The CDR3 covers 14 residues.

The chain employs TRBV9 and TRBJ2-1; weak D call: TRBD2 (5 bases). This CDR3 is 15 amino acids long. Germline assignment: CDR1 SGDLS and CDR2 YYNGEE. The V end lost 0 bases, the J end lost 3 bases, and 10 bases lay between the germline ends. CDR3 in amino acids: CASSVDRGYYNEQFF. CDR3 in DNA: TGTGCCAGCAGCGTAGATCGAGGGTACTACAATGAGCAGTTCTTC. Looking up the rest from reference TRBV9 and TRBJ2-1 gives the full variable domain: DSGVTQTPKHLITATGQRVTLRCSPRSGDLSVYWYQQSLDQGLQFLIQYYNGEERAKGNILERFSAQQFPDLHSELNLSSLELGDSALYFCASSVDRGYYNEQFFGPGTRLTVL.

The CDR3 sequence: CASRNPRGWTEAFF. The CDR3 DNA sequence: TGTGCCAGCAGAAACCCCAGGGGGTGGACTGAAGCTTTCTTT. The J gene is TRBJ1-1, the V gene TRBV28; 7 nucleotides line up with TRBD1. This CDR3 is built from 14 residues. Per the germline V gene, CDR1 is MDHEN and CDR2 is SYDVKM. Unmatched junction bases numbered 9, after V lost 6 bases and J lost 5 bases. The full variable domain, completed using reference TRBV28 and TRBJ1-1, is DVKVTQSSRYLVKRTGEKVFLECVQDMDHENMFWYRQDPGLGLRLIYFSYDVKMKEKGDIPEGYSVSREKKERFSLILESASTNQTSMYLCASRNPRGWTEAFFGQGTRLTVV.

The CDR3 reads CASSLALRGEQFF. The CDR3 DNA is TGTGCCAGCAGCTTAGCCCTTAGGGGTGAGCAGTTCTTC. The J gene is TRBJ2-1, the V gene TRBV7-3; D is perhaps TRBD1 (5 bases). This CDR3 has 13 residues. Trimming took 2 bases from V and 9 from J, leaving 11 bases between them. Germline V gene lookup returns CDR1 SGHTA and CDR2 FQGTGA.

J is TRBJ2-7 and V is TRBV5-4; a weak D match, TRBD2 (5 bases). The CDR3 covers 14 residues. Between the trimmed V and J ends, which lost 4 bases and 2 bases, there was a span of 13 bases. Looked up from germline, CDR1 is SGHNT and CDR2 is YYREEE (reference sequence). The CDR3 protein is CASSTRTGAYEQYF. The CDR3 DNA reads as TGTGCCAGCAGCACCCGGACTGGCGCCTACGAGCAGTACTTC.

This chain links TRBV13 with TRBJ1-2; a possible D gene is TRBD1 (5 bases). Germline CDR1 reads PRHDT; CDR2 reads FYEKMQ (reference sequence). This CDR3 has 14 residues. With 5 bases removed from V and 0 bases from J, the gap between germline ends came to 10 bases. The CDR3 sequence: CASSADSANYGYTF. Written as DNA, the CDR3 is TGTGCCAGCAGCGCAGACAGCGCTAACTATGGCTACACCTTC.

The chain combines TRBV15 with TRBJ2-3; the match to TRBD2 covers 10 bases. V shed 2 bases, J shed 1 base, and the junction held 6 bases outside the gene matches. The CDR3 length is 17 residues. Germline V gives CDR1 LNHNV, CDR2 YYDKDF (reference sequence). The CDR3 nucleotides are TGTGCCACCAGCAGAAAGCGGGAGGGCCTCGGCACAGATACGCAGTATTTT. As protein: CATSRKREGLGTDTQYF.

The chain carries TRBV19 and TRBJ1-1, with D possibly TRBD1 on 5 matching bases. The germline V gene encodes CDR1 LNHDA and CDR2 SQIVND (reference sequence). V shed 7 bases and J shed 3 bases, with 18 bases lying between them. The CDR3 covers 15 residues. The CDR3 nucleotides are TGTGCCAGTATAACCCAGGGCGCTTGGGACACTGAAGCTTTCTTT. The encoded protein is CASITQGAWDTEAFF.

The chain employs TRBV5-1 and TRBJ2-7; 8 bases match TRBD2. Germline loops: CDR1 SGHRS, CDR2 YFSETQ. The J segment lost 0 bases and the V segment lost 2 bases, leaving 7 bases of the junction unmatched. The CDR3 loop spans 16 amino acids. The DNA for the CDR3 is TGCGCCAGCAGCTTAGAACTAGCGGCCCTCTCCTACGAGCAGTACTTC. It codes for CASSLELAALSYEQYF.

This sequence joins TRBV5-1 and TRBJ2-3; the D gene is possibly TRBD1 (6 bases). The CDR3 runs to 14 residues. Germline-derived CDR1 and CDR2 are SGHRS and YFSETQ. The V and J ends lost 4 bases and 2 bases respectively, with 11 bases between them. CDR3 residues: CASSTRQVTDTQYF. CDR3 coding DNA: TGCGCCAGCAGCACTAGACAGGTCACAGATACGCAGTATTTT. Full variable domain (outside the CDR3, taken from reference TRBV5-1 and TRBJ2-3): KAGVTQTPRYLIKTRGQQVTLSCSPISGHRSVSWYQQTPGQGLQFLFEYFSETQRNKGNFPGRFSGRQFSNSRSEMNVSTLELGDSALYLCASSTRQVTDTQYFGPGTRLTVL.

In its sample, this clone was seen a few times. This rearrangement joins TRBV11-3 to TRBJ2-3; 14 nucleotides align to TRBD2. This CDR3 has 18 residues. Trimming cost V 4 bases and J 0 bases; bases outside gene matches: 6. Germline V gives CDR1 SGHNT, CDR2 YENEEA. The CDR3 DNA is TGTGCCAGCAGCTCCGGGACTAGCGGGAGTTTAAGCACAGATACGCAGTATTTT. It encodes CASSSGTSGSLSTDTQYF. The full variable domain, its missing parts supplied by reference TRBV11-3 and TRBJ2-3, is EAGVVQSPRYKIIEKKQPVAFWCNPISGHNTLYWYLQNLGQGPELLIRYENEEAVDDSQLPKDRFSAERLKGVDSTLKIQPAELGDSAVYLCASSSGTSGSLSTDTQYFGPGTRLTVL.

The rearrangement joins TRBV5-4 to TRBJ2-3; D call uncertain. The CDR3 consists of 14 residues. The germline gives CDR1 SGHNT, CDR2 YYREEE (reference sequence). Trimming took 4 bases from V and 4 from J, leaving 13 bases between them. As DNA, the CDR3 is TGTGCCAGCAGCCACCCGACCGAGGCAGATACGCAGTATTTT. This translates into CASSHPTEADTQYF.

In nucleotides, the CDR3 is TGTGCCAGCATCTCACACAGCAATCAGCCCCAGCATTTT. Protein sequence: CASISHSNQPQHF. The chain combines TRBV12-3 or TRBV12-4 with TRBJ1-5; no clear D. The CDR3 sequence is 13 residues long. With 7 bases removed from V and 1 base from J, the gap between germline ends came to 8 bases.

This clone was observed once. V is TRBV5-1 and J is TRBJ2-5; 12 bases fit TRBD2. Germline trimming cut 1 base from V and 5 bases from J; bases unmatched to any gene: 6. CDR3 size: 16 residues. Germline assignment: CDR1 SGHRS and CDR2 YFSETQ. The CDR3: CASSLLPSGREETQYF. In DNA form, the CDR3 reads TGCGCCAGCAGCTTGCTTCCTAGCGGGAGGGAGGAGACCCAGTACTTC.

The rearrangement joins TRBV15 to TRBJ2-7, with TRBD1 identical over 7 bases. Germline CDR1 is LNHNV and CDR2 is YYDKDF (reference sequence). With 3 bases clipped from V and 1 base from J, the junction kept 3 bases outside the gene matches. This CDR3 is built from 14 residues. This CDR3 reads CATSRETGSYEQYF. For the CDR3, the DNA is TGTGCCACCAGCAGGGAGACAGGGTCCTACGAGCAGTACTTC.

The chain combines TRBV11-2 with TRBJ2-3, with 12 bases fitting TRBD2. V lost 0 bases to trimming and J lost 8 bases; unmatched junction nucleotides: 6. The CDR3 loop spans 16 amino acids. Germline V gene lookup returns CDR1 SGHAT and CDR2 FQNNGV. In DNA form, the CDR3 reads TGTGCCAGCAGCTTAGATTTGACTAGCGGGAGTAGTACGCAGTATTTT. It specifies CASSLDLTSGSSTQYF.

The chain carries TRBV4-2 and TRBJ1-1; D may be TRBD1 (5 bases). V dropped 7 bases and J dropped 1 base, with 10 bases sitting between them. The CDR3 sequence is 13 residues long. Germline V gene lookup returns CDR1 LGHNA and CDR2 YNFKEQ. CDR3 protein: CASTPGGNTEAFF. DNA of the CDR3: TGTGCCAGCACTCCGGGGGGGAACACTGAAGCTTTCTTT.

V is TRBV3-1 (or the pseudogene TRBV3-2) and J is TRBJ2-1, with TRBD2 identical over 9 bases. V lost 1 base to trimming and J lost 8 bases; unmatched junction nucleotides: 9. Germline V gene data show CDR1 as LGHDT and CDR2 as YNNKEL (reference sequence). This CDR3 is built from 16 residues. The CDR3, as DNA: TGTGCCAGCAGCCAAGTCCTGCGGGAGGGCCGCGATGAGCAGTTCTTC. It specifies CASSQVLREGRDEQFF.

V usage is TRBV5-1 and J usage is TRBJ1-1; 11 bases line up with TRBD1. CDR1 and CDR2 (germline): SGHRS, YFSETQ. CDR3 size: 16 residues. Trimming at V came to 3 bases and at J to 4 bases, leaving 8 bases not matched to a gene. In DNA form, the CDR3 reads TGCGCCAGCAGCTCCCGGGACAGGGGGAAAATCACTGAAGCTTTCTTT. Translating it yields CASSSRDRGKITEAFF.

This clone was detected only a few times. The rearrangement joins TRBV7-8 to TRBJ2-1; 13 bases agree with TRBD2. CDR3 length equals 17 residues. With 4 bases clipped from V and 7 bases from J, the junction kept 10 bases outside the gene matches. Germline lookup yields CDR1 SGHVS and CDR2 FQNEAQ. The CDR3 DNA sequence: TGTGCCAGCAGCTCCTCAATGGGACTAGCGGGAATAAATGAGCAGTTCTTC. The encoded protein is CASSSSMGLAGINEQFF.

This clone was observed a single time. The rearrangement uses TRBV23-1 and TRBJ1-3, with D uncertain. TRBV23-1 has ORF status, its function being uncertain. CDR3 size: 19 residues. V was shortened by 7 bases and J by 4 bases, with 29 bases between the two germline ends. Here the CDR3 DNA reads TGCGCCAGCACCCAAGAGGGTAGTAGTCGCCCTAGGGTCGGAAACACCATATATTTT. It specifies CASTQEGSSRPRVGNTIYF.

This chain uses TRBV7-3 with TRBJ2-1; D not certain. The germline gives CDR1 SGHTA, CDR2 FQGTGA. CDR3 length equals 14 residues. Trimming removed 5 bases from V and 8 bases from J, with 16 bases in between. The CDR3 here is CASSKVPGSHEQFF. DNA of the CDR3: TGTGCCAGCAGCAAAGTCCCAGGATCTCATGAGCAGTTCTTC. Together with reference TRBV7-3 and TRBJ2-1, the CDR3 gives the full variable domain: GAGVSQTPSNKVTEKGKYVELRCDPISGHTALYWYRQSLGQGPEFLIYFQGTGAADDSGLPNDRFFAVRPEGSVSTLKIQRTERGDSAVYLCASSKVPGSHEQFFGPGTRLTVL.

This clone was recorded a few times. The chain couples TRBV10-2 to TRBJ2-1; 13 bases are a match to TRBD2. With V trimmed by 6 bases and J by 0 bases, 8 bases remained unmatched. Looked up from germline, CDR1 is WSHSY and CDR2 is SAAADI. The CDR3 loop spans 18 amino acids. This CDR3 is CASSLRTSGSTSYNEQFF. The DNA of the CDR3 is TGCGCCAGCAGCCTTAGGACTAGCGGGAGTACCTCCTACAATGAGCAGTTCTTC.

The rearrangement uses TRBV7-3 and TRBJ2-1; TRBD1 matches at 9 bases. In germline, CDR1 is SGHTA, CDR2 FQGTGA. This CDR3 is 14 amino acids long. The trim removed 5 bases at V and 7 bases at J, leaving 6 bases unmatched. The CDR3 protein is CASSTGQGWNEQFF. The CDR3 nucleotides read TGTGCCAGCAGCACAGGACAGGGGTGGAATGAGCAGTTCTTC.